The entry below gives a single T cell receptor (beta chain) sequence along with its context. No antigen is known for it. This sample stems from a study of siplizumab effects on memory and regulatory T cells. Study-wide results and caveats: Just a small share of alloreactive clones was traced back to unstimulated subsets. Fewer alloreactive sequences mapped to unstimulated CD4+ memory cells under siplizumab.

Repertoires were generated with immunoSEQ multiplex PCR, while TCRdb's copy carries only in-frame clones and drops some. Counted here are roughly 62,000 clones, about 92% occurring once; the ten biggest clones make up around 40%. The germline V gene encodes CDR1 MGHRA and CDR2 YSYEKL. V dropped 0 bases and J dropped 3; count of bases not matched to a gene: 0. This CDR3 spans 14 amino acids. The chain couples TRBV4-1 to TRBJ2-7, with 9 nucleotides matching TRBD1. This sequence was found in a human donor in good health. Material for sequencing was CD8+ T cells sorted from blood. This chain's CDR3 is CASSQETGGYEQYF. The CDR3 DNA reads as TGCGCCAGCAGCCAAGAGACAGGGGGCTACGAGCAGTACTTC.